A single sample is the source of the 20 T cell receptor beta chains below, sequenced in a study of T-cell memory formation after mild COVID-19. TCRdb reprocessed the 5' RACE reads with MiXCR, giving one entry per CDR3 protein. The data hold about 140,000 distinct CDR3 sequences, with more than 13% observed a single time. Sequencing input: PBMCs or a T cell subset sorted from them (not recorded which). Every receptor here comes from an adult woman who had mild COVID-19 (a few samples of this study predate the infection). Cell type and time point are not known.

This clonotype was detected a few times. The chain has TRBV12-3 or TRBV12-4 and TRBJ2-3; TRBD2 might be the D (6 bases). The CDR3 loop spans 14 amino acids. The V end was cut by 0 bases, the J end by 5 bases, with 9 bases between. The DNA of the CDR3 is TGTGCCAGCAGTTTAGCGGGGGGAAAAGATACGCAGTATTTT. Translation: CASSLAGGKDTQYF.

The chain carries TRBV25-1 and TRBJ1-4; TRBD1 agrees at 9 bases. Germline V gene lookup returns CDR1 MGHDK and CDR2 SYGVNS. The CDR3 loop spans 16 amino acids. The trim removed 5 bases at V and 7 bases at J, leaving 11 bases unmatched. The CDR3 here is CASSLFRDRAVEKLFF. In DNA, the CDR3 is TGTGCCAGCAGTTTATTCCGGGACAGGGCTGTTGAAAAACTGTTTTTT.

This chain links TRBV12-3 or TRBV12-4 with TRBJ1-2; D unclear. The V gene lost 8 bases and the J gene lost 0 bases, with 10 bases spanning the gap. The CDR3 spans 13 residues. CDR3 DNA: TGTGCCAGCGTCGGAGAGCCTAACTATGGCTACACCTTC. Amino acid sequence: CASVGEPNYGYTF.

The rearrangement uses TRBV29-1 and TRBJ2-7, with D uncertain. This CDR3 has 12 amino acids. Germline loops: CDR1 SQVTM, CDR2 ANQGSEA. The V and J ends lost 5 bases and 5 bases respectively, with 13 bases between them. CDR3 bases: TGCAGCGTTTCAGCCGGGCCTGACGAGCAGTACTTC. It specifies CSVSAGPDEQYF.

The chain couples TRBV11-3 to TRBJ2-7; perhaps TRBD2 as D (6 bases). Germline loops: CDR1 SGHNT, CDR2 YENEEA. With 1 base removed from V and 3 bases from J, the gap between germline ends came to 16 bases. CDR3 length: 16 residues. The CDR3 is CASSLAAGADYYEQYF. In DNA, the CDR3 is TGTGCCAGCAGCTTAGCAGCCGGGGCGGACTACTACGAGCAGTACTTC.

This chain uses TRBV27 with TRBJ2-7; D uncertain. The germline CDR1 and CDR2 sequences are MNHEY and SMNVEV (reference sequence). The CDR3 runs 10 residues. V shed 8 bases and J shed 3 bases, with 5 bases lying between them. CDR3 protein: CASGYYEQYF. Written as DNA, the CDR3 is TGTGCCAGCGGATACTACGAGCAGTACTTC.

In this sample, this clonotype turned up many times. V usage is TRBV12-3 or TRBV12-4 and J usage is TRBJ2-3; possibly TRBD1 or TRBD2 for D (5 bases each). The CDR3 is made up of 14 amino acids. V was clipped by 6 bases and J by 5 bases, with 15 bases between them. The CDR3 region has the DNA TGTGCCAGCAGCCGGCTAGGGGCGGGAGATACGCAGTATTTT. This gives the protein CASSRLGAGDTQYF.

The rearrangement links TRBV2 to TRBJ1-1, with 9 bases matching TRBD1. This CDR3 has 16 residues. The germline V gene has CDR1 SNHLY and CDR2 FYNNEI. Trimming at V came to 10 bases and at J to 2 bases, leaving 14 bases not matched to a gene. The CDR3, as DNA: TGTGCCACCACTGAAGACCGGGACAGGGATAACACTGAAGCTTTCTTT. Its protein is CATTEDRDRDNTEAFF.

This chain uses TRBV7-9 with TRBJ2-1; the match to TRBD2 covers 14 bases. The CDR3 consists of 20 residues. CDR1 is SEHNR, CDR2 FQNEAQ, per germline (reference sequence). Germline trimming cut 4 bases from V and 1 base from J; bases unmatched to any gene: 12. CDR3 DNA: TGTGCCAGCAGCTCTCTGGGACTAGCGGGAGAAGTATCTTCCTACAATGAGCAGTTCTTC. It specifies CASSSLGLAGEVSSYNEQFF.

This chain connects TRBV20-1 to TRBJ2-7; D is unresolved. Trimming removed 1 base at V and 0 bases at J, with 13 bases between. Germline CDR1 is DFQATT and CDR2 is SNEGSKA (reference sequence). The CDR3 is made up of 15 amino acids. CDR3 in amino acids: CSARAYPGGSYEQYF. As DNA, the CDR3 is TGCAGTGCTAGAGCTTATCCAGGTGGCTCCTACGAGCAGTACTTC.

This clonotype has just a few counts. The chain couples TRBV27 to TRBJ2-5; no reliable D call. The CDR3 loop spans 14 amino acids. Per germline, CDR1 MNHEY and CDR2 SMNVEV (reference sequence). Trimming removed 6 bases from V and 4 bases from J, with 15 bases in between. CDR3 region: CASRSRASGETQYF. The CDR3 nucleotides are TGTGCCAGCAGGTCCCGGGCCTCCGGAGAGACCCAGTACTTC.

The genes are TRBV29-1 and TRBJ2-2; D is undetermined. The CDR3 contains 15 residues. Trimming took off 5 bases at V and 0 bases at J, with 13 bases between the two ends. Germline CDR1 and CDR2: SQVTM and ANQGSEA. The DNA for the CDR3 is TGCAGCGTTACCAAAGAAGGCCCGAACACCGGGGAGCTGTTTTTT. This translates into CSVTKEGPNTGELFF.

The chain joins TRBV11-2 to TRBJ2-7, with 15 positions matching TRBD2. J gave up 5 bases and V 6 bases, and 5 bases lay outside the gene matches. This CDR3 contains 15 residues. Germline CDR1 SGHAT, CDR2 FQNNGV. The CDR3 spells CASRRTSGRVDEQYF. The CDR3 DNA is TGTGCCAGCAGAAGGACTAGCGGGAGGGTCGACGAGCAGTACTTC.

The gene calls are TRBV28 and TRBJ1-1, with no clear D. The V end lost 6 bases, the J end lost 8 bases, and 16 bases lay between the germline ends. CDR3 length: 13 residues. Germline values: CDR1 MDHEN, CDR2 SYDVKM. This CDR3 reads CASRGKGYVEAFF. Here the CDR3 DNA reads TGTGCCAGCAGAGGGAAAGGGTACGTCGAAGCTTTCTTT. Full variable domain (remainder filled in from reference TRBV28 and TRBJ1-1): DVKVTQSSRYLVKRTGEKVFLECVQDMDHENMFWYRQDPGLGLRLIYFSYDVKMKEKGDIPEGYSVSREKKERFSLILESASTNQTSMYLCASRGKGYVEAFFGQGTRLTVV.

The J gene is TRBJ2-7, the V gene TRBV19; the D is unclear. Germline V gene sequence: CDR1 LNHDA, CDR2 SQIVND (reference sequence). V was pared by 4 bases and J by 5 bases, with 15 bases between. CDR3 length: 14 residues. CDR3 in amino acids: CASSNEEAPHEQYF. As DNA, the CDR3 is TGTGCCAGTAGTAACGAAGAAGCGCCGCACGAGCAGTACTTC.

This clonotype occurred a few times. CDR3 protein: CASSVETDRLTDTQYF. CDR3 bases: TGTGCCAGCAGCGTAGAAACAGACCGCCTCACAGATACGCAGTATTTT. The chain has TRBV9 and TRBJ2-3, with D uncertain. The CDR3 covers 16 residues. The V gene lost 0 bases and the J gene lost 2 bases, with 13 bases spanning the gap. Germline CDR1 and CDR2: SGDLS and YYNGEE. The full variable domain, with the rest looked up from reference TRBV9 and TRBJ2-3, is DSGVTQTPKHLITATGQRVTLRCSPRSGDLSVYWYQQSLDQGLQFLIQYYNGEERAKGNILERFSAQQFPDLHSELNLSSLELGDSALYFCASSVETDRLTDTQYFGPGTRLTVL.

The genes are TRBV11-2 and TRBJ2-2, with 10 bases identical to TRBD2. Losses at the gene ends were 0 bases for V and 0 bases for J; bases not matched to a gene: 7. Germline-derived CDR1 and CDR2 are SGHAT and FQNNGV. The length of the CDR3 is 19 residues. The CDR3 region is CASSLDGLAGDANTGELFF. The CDR3, as DNA: TGTGCCAGCAGCTTAGACGGGCTAGCGGGGGACGCGAACACCGGGGAGCTGTTTTTT.

This clonotype was seen a handful of times. The chain joins TRBV5-1 to TRBJ1-1, with TRBD1 identical over 7 bases. This CDR3 spans 13 amino acids. Germline V CDR1 and CDR2: SGHRS, YFSETQ. The V segment lost 5 bases and the J segment 2 bases; nucleotides outside the gene matches: 3. This CDR3 is CASRGTVNTEAFF. Written as DNA, the CDR3 is TGCGCCAGCAGAGGGACAGTCAACACTGAAGCTTTCTTT.

There are a few counts of this clonotype. The chain uses TRBV27 and TRBJ2-7; 12 bases align to TRBD1. The CDR3 loop spans 13 amino acids. V lost 7 bases, J lost 7 bases, and 5 bases stayed unmatched. Looked up from germline, CDR1 is MNHEY and CDR2 is SMNVEV (reference sequence). The CDR3 reads CASKGQGAVEQYF. CDR3 bases: TGTGCCAGCAAGGGACAGGGGGCTGTTGAGCAGTACTTC.

This clonotype showed up just a few times. This chain connects TRBV14 to TRBJ2-3, with D possibly TRBD1 on 6 matching bases. Germline assignment: CDR1 SGHDN and CDR2 FVKESK. The CDR3 spans 15 residues. Trimming cost V 3 bases and J 2 bases, with 12 bases left between them. The CDR3 loop reads CASSHLTGLTDTQYF. In DNA, the CDR3 is TGTGCCAGCAGCCATCTGACAGGCCTCACAGATACGCAGTATTTT.